Following are 4 T cell receptor beta chains from one sample sequenced in a study of blood T cell repertoires in COVID-19. Data came from immunoSEQ multiplex PCR; TCRdb stores just in-frame clones and leaves some out. The table shows approximately 50,000 clones, with 91% occurring only once. The source material was peripheral blood. These receptors all stem from a man aged 50 or older with active COVID-19.

The rearrangement uses TRBV11-2 and TRBJ2-6, with D hard to call. Trimming removed 0 bases from V and 1 base from J, with 10 bases in between. Germline V gives CDR1 SGHAT, CDR2 FQNNGV. The CDR3 length is 17 residues. This CDR3 reads CASSLDRVVSGANVLTF. In DNA form, the CDR3 reads TGTGCCAGCAGCTTAGATCGCGTGGTTTCTGGGGCCAACGTCCTGACTTTC.

The V gene is TRBV7-2, the J gene TRBJ2-1; 14 positions match TRBD2. Germline V gene data show CDR1 as SGHTA and CDR2 as FQGNSA. After removal of 5 bases from V and 9 bases from J, the junction contained 9 bases not matched to a gene. The CDR3 has 16 amino acids. Here the CDR3 DNA reads TGTGCCAGCAGCCTGACTAGCGGGAGGGTCCTGGGTGAGCAGTTCTTC. Translating gives CASSLTSGRVLGEQFF.

In DNA, the CDR3 is TGTGCCTGGAGGGAGGGTTATAGCAATCAGCCCCAGCATTTT. Encoded protein: CAWREGYSNQPQHF. The chain links TRBV30 to TRBJ1-5, with unresolved D. CDR1 and CDR2 (germline): GTSNPN, SVGIG (reference sequence). CDR3 length equals 14 residues. Trimming took 3 bases from V and 0 from J, leaving 9 bases between them.

The V and J genes are TRBV5-5 and TRBJ2-7, with D possibly matching TRBD1 (6 bases). CDR1 and CDR2 (germline): SGHKS, YYEKEE (reference sequence). Trimming stripped 1 base from V and 6 bases from J, with 17 bases between. This CDR3 spans 15 amino acids. CDR3: CASSLILQGWAEQYF. CDR3 DNA sequence: TGTGCCAGCAGCTTGATCCTTCAGGGGTGGGCCGAGCAGTACTTC.